This paragraph covers one T cell receptor (beta chain) sequence. Its antigen is not identified. The entry originates in a study of shared clonotypes between healthy human individuals. Study-wide results and limits: About 5% was the fraction of naive CD4 clonotypes found shared across a few donors.

Repertoires were generated with immunoSEQ multiplex PCR, while TCRdb's copy carries only in-frame clones and drops some. This table holds under 650,000 clones, about 96% found once. CDR3 length: 16 amino acids. Germline assignment: CDR1 LGHNA and CDR2 YNFKEQ. Trimming stripped 1 base from V and 0 bases from J, with 13 bases between. Division of CD4+ cells produced a CD45RA+ naive subset and a CD45RA-negative memory subset. The rearrangement links TRBV4-2 to TRBJ2-7, with D possibly TRBD2 on 6 matching bases. Sequencing was done on a sample of naive CD4+ T cells sorted from blood. Noted subset: CD45RA+ positively selected. The source is a woman in her 30s in good health. The CDR3 DNA reads as TGTGCCAGCAGCCAAGTAGCGGACCGGAGCTCCTACGAGCAGTACTTC. Its translation: CASSQVADRSSYEQYF.